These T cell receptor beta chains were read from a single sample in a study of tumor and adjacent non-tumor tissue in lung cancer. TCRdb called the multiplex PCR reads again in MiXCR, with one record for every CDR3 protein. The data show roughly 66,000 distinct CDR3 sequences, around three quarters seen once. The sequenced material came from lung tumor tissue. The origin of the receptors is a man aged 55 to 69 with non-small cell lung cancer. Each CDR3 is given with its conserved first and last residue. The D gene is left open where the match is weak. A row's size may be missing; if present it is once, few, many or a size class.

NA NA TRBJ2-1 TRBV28 CASRLGVVSYNEQFF TGTGCCAGCAGATTGGGAGTGGTCTCCTACAATGAGCAGTTCTTC
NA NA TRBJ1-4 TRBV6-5 CASSYRTEATPNEKLFF TGTGCCAGTAGTTACAGGACAGAGGCTACACCTAATGAAAAACTGTTTTTT
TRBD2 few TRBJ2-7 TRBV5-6 CASSHARTSGLYEQYF TGTGCCAGCAGCCATGCCAGGACTAGCGGGCTTTACGAGCAGTACTTC
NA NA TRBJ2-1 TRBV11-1 CASSSASGYNEQFF TGTGCCAGCAGCTCTGCAAGCGGCTACAATGAGCAGTTCTTC
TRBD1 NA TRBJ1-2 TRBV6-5 CVSSYGTGSDYTF TGTGTCAGCAGTTACGGGACAGGGAGTGACTACACCTTC
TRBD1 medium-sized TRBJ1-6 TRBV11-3 CASSRDSLSPLHF TGTGCCAGCAGCCGGGACAGCCTTTCACCCCTCCACTTT
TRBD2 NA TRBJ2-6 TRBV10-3 CAISESTSGSAVGPNVLTF TGTGCCATCAGTGAGTCGACTAGCGGGAGTGCGGTTGGGCCCAATGTCCTGACTTTC
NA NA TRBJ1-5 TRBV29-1 CRIGAEYQPQHF TGCAGGATTGGGGCAGAGTACCAGCCCCAGCATTTT
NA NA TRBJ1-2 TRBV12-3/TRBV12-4 CASAPRDGYGHTF TGTGCCAGCGCTCCTCGGGACGGCTATGGCCACACCTTC
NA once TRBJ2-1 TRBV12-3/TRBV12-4 CASRGLGTTYNKQFF TGTGCCAGCAGAGGACTGGGAACCACCTACAATAAGCAGTTCTTC
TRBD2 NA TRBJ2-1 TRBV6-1 CGSSSGSSYNEQFF TGTGGCAGCTCCAGCGGGAGCTCCTACAATGAGCAGTTTTTC
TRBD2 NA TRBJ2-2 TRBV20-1 CSAFGEGQGEGRELFF TGCAGTGCCTTCGGGGAGGGGCAGGGAGAGGGCCGGGAGCTGTTTTTT
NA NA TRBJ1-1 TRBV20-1 CSVRGGQGTTEAFF TGCAGTGTTAGGGGCGGGCAAGGTACAACTGAAGCTTTCTTT
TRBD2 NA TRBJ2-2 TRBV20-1 CNASPGRARGELFF TGCAATGCTAGTCCCGGGAGGGCCCGTGGGGAGCTATTTTTT
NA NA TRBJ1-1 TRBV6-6 CASRYFVNTEAFF TGTGCCAGCAGATATTTTGTGAACACTGAAGCTTTCTTT
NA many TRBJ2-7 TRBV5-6 CASSWGLNYEQYF TGTGCCAGCAGCTGGGGACTTAACTACGAGCAGTACTTC
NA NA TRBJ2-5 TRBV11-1 CASRQRQQQETQYF TGTGCCAGCAGACAGCGACAGCAACAAGAGACCCAGTACTTC
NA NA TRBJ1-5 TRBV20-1 CSARGVGRGWDKSNQLQHF TGCAGTGCTAGGGGGGTAGGGAGGGGCTGGGATAAAAGCAATCAGCTCCAGCATTTT
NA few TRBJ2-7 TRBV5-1 CASSFDSYERYF TGCGCCAGCAGCTTCGACTCCTACGAGCGGTACTTC
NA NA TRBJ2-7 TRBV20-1 CSVPALGQLGSHEQYF TGCAGTGTCCCCGCCCTCGGACAGCTGGGCTCCCACGAGCAGTACTTC
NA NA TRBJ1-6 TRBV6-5 CASSTGNLSSYNSPLHF TGTGCCAGCAGCACTGGGAATTTGAGCTCCTATAATTCACCACTCCACTTT
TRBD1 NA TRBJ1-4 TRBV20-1 CSASSPSGGDGYEKLFF TGCAGTGCTTCCTCGCCCTCAGGGGGCGATGGTTATGAAAAACTGTTTTTT
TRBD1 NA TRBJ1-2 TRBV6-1 CASSNGTGDGYTF TGTGCTAGCAGTAATGGGACAGGGGATGGCTACACCTTC
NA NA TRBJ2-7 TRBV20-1 CSVIAPVSYEQYF TGCAGTGTTATAGCCCCGGTCTCCTACGAGCAGTACTTT
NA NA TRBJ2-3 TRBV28 CASRTGEFRDTQYF TGTGCCAGCCGAACGGGAGAGTTCAGAGATACGCAGTATTTT
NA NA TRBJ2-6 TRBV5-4 CASSMVRAGANILTF TGTGCCAGCAGCATGGTCAGGGCTGGGGCCAACATCCTGACTTTC
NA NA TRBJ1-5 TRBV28 CDSSPHGYSNQPQHF TGTGACAGCAGTCCACATGGTTATAGCAATCAGCCCCAGCATTTT
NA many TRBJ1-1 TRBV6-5 CASSYQGQVGTEAFF TGTGCCAGCAGTTACCAGGGTCAGGTCGGCACTGAAGCTTTCTTT
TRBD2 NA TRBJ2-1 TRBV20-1 CSTRDRRTSYEQLF TGCAGTACTAGAGATCGACGGACTAGCTATGAGCAGCTCTTC
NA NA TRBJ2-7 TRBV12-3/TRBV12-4 CASSLEGEPYERYF TGTGCCAGCAGTCTCGAGGGGGAACCCTACGAGCGGTACTTC
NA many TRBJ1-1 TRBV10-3 CAISSDLNTEAFF TGTGCCATCAGCTCAGACCTGAACACTGAAGCTTTCTTT
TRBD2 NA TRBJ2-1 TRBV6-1 CAISDGLAGHDEQFF TGTGCCATCAGTGACGGTCTAGCGGGGCACGATGAGCAGTTCTTC
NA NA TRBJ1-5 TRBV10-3 CAISETTSSNQPQHF TGTGCCATCAGTGAGACGACATCTAGCAATCAACCCCAGCATTTT
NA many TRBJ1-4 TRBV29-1 CSGIDRGKEKLFF TGCAGCGGGATAGACAGAGGAAAGGAAAAACTGTTTTTT
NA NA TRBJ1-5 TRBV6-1 CADSELQQGSQPQHF TGTGCCGACAGTGAATTACAACAGGGTTCTCAGCCCCAGCATTTT
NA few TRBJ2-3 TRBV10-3 CTISDSGPTDTQYF TGTACCATCAGTGACTCTGGACCAACAGATACGCAGTATTTT
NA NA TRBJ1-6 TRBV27 CASSFSNVHSPLHF TGTGCCAGCAGTTTCAGCAATGTTCATTCACCCCTCCACTTT
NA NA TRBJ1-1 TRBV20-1 CSAILGGSMDTEAFF TGCAGTGCCATATTGGGGGGGTCTATGGACACTGAAGCTTTCTTT
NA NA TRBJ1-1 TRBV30 CAWSVQGIEAFF TGTGCCTGGAGTGTACAGGGCATTGAAGCTTTCTTT
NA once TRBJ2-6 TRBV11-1 CVSNLETRAVLTF TGTGTCAGCAACTTAGAGACTCGAGCCGTCCTGACTTTC
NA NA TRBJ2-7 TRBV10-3 CAISVEEPNIYEQYF TGCGCCATCAGTGTAGAGGAGCCTAATATTTACGAGCAGTATTTC
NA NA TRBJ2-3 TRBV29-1 CSAGDGGTQYF TGCAGCGCTGGAGACGGCGGTACGCAGTATTTT
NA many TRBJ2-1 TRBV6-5 CASSYSRRGGNEQFF TGTGCCAGCAGTTACTCGAGGCGGGGTGGGAATGAGCAGTTCTTC
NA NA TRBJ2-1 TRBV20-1 CNARGIRELSRGDEQFF TGCAATGCTAGAGGCATTAGAGAGCTCTCGCGGGGTGATGAGCAGTTCTTC
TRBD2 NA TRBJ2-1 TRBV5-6 CVSSPPRGSRLAGPPQYNERFF TGTGTCAGCAGCCCGCCCCGGGGATCGAGGCTAGCGGGCCCGCCCCAATACAATGAGCGGTTCTTC
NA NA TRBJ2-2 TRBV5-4 CASSSRTVNTWELFF TGTGCAAGCAGCTCCCGGACGGTTAACACCTGGGAGCTGTTTTTT
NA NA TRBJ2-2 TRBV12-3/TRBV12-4 CASRLRQELTGELFF TGTGCCAGCAGATTACGACAGGAGCTCACCGGGGAGCTGTTTTTT
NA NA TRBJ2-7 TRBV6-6 CASSYGVSPNEQYF TGTGCCAGCAGTTACGGAGTCTCCCCTAACGAGCAGTACTTC
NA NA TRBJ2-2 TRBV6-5 CARGCKAGGELFF TGTGCCCGCGGTTGTAAGGCAGGCGGGGAGCTGTTTTTT
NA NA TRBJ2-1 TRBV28 CASSCWRVSSYNEQFF TGTGCCAGCAGTTGCTGGCGCGTGAGCTCCTACAATGAGCAGTTCTTC
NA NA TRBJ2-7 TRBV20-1 CSARNQGSGTYEQYF TGTAGTGCTAGAAATCAAGGTAGTGGGACCTACGAGCAGTACTTC
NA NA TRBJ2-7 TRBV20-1 CNPEGGLDEQWF TGCAACCCAGAGGGGGGCTTGGACGAGCAGTGGTTC
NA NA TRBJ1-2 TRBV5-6 CASSFTRASGYTF TGTGCCAGCAGTTTCACTAGGGCGTCTGGCTACACCTTC
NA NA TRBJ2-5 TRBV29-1 CDVETGIQETQYF TGCGACGTTGAAACAGGTATACAAGAGACCCAGTACTTC
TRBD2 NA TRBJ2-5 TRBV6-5 CVSSFSISGSLFSIETQYF TGTGTAAGTAGTTTCTCGATTAGCGGGAGTCTTTTTAGTATCGAGACCCAGTACTTC
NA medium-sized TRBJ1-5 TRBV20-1 CSASGDISNQPQHF TGCAGTGCTAGTGGGGACATTAGCAATCAGCCCCAGCATTTT